Presented here are 18 T cell receptor beta chains from one specimen sequenced in a study of cytomegalovirus exposure and HLA in healthy donors. The PCR had 60 Vbeta and 13 Jbeta primers. Sequenced by immunoSEQ multiplex PCR; TCRdb stores in-frame clones only, minus some. The sample consists of about 120,000 clones, 74% of them appearing once. The sample taken for sequencing was PBMCs. The receptors were sampled from a human donor in good health.

The rearrangement links TRBV2 to TRBJ2-5; TRBD1 matches 7 bases. CDR1 and CDR2 from the germline V gene are SNHLY and FYNNEI. This CDR3 is 13 amino acids long. The junction had 7 bases not matched to a gene; V was cut back by 7 bases and J by 5 bases. CDR3 bases: TGTGCCAGCACGGGACAGTCTTGGGAGACCCAGTACTTC. Amino acids: CASTGQSWETQYF.

V and J are TRBV19 and TRBJ2-3; 9 bases fit TRBD1. Germline loops: CDR1 LNHDA, CDR2 SQIVND (reference sequence). CDR3 length: 15 amino acids. The V gene end was trimmed by 5 bases and the J gene end by 4 bases; junction bases not matched to a gene: 7. The CDR3 DNA sequence: TGTGCCAGTAGTCCCGGGACAGGGTGGGCAGATACGCAGTATTTT. Translated: CASSPGTGWADTQYF. The full variable domain, completed using reference TRBV19 and TRBJ2-3, is DGGITQSPKYLFRKEGQNVTLSCEQNLNHDAMYWYRQDPGQGLRLIYYSQIVNDFQKGDIAEGYSVSREKKESFPLTVTSAQKNPTAFYLCASSPGTGWADTQYFGPGTRLTVL.

This clone came up a few times. The rearrangement joins TRBV7-9 to TRBJ2-7; 8 bases match TRBD2. Germline CDR1 SEHNR, CDR2 FQNEAQ (reference sequence). The V gene end was trimmed by 5 bases and the J gene end by 5 bases; junction bases not matched to a gene: 8. This CDR3 region has 14 residues. In DNA form, the CDR3 reads TGTGCCAGCAGCGCGGGACTAGGTTTCCACGAGCAGTACTTC. This translates into CASSAGLGFHEQYF. Full variable domain (remainder filled in from reference TRBV7-9 and TRBJ2-7): DTGVSQNPRHKITKRGQNVTFRCDPISEHNRLYWYRQTLGQGPEFLTYFQNEAQLEKSRLLSDRFSAERPKGSFSTLEIQRTEQGDSAMYLCASSAGLGFHEQYFGPGTRLTVT.

This clone was recorded a few times. V is TRBV29-1 and J is TRBJ2-5; 7 bases fit TRBD1. The CDR3 consists of 12 residues. Germline CDR1 SQVTM, CDR2 ANQGSEA. Germline trimming cut 6 bases from V and 2 bases from J; bases unmatched to any gene: 3. Here the CDR3 DNA reads TGCAGCGTCCGGACAGGTCAAGAGACCCAGTACTTC. This encodes CSVRTGQETQYF.

This clone appeared a few times. This rearrangement joins TRBV20-1 to TRBJ2-7, with 7 bases aligning to TRBD1. J gave up 6 bases and V 4 bases, and 3 bases lay outside the gene matches. The CDR3 loop spans 11 amino acids. Looked up from germline, CDR1 is DFQATT and CDR2 is SNEGSKA (reference sequence). CDR3 sequence: CSATRDSEQYF. DNA for the CDR3: TGCAGTGCTACCCGGGACAGCGAGCAGTACTTC.

This clone showed up just once. V usage is TRBV5-1 and J usage is TRBJ2-5, with TRBD1 as a possible D gene (7 bases). Germline V gene sequence: CDR1 SGHRS, CDR2 YFSETQ. The length of the CDR3 is 14 residues. V was cut by 1 base and J by 4 bases, with 11 bases left in between. CDR3 region: CASSLIQGGETQYF. DNA of the CDR3: TGCGCCAGCAGCTTGATCCAGGGGGGAGAGACCCAGTACTTC.

The chain uses TRBV28 and TRBJ1-1; D is ambiguous. The V end was cut by 5 bases, the J end by 5 bases, with 9 bases between. The CDR3 runs to 12 residues. The germline CDR1 and CDR2 sequences are MDHEN and SYDVKM. The DNA of the CDR3 is TGTGCCAGCAGTCCCCCGGGTACTGAAGCTTTCTTT. Translated: CASSPPGTEAFF.

V is TRBV6-5 and J is TRBJ2-7, with TRBD1 as a possible D gene (7 bases). This CDR3 spans 15 amino acids. Trimming took off 2 bases at V and 4 bases at J, with 15 bases between the two ends. Per the germline V gene, CDR1 is MNHEY and CDR2 is SVGAGI. CDR3 in amino acids: CASSYGSTGRYEQYF. The CDR3 region has the DNA TGTGCCAGCAGTTACGGGTCGACAGGGAGGTACGAGCAGTACTTC.

The rearrangement links TRBV19 to TRBJ2-1, with 7 positions matching TRBD1. Germline V lookup: CDR1 LNHDA, CDR2 SQIVND (reference sequence). The junction had 9 bases not matched to a gene; V was cut back by 4 bases and J by 9 bases. There are 14 residues in the CDR3. The CDR3 DNA reads TGTGCCAGTAGTAGGGACAGCGTTCGTTCTGAGCAGTTCTTC. Residues: CASSRDSVRSEQFF.

The sample holds a few counts of this clone. The rearrangement uses TRBV10-3 and TRBJ2-7, with 15 positions matching TRBD2. The ends lost 10 bases at V and 3 bases at J; junction bases unmatched: 10. The CDR3 has 16 amino acids. CDR1 is ENHRY, CDR2 SYGVKD, per germline. For the CDR3, the DNA is TGTGCCACAAAGGGGACTAGCGGGAGGATAGGCTACGAGCAGTACTTC. It encodes CATKGTSGRIGYEQYF.

The rearrangement joins TRBV15 to TRBJ1-5; no firm D call. CDR1 and CDR2 from the germline V gene are LNHNV and YYDKDF (reference sequence). This CDR3 has 13 residues. Trimming took off 0 bases at V and 6 bases at J, with 6 bases between the two ends. This CDR3 is CATSRDEGQPQHF. CDR3 DNA sequence: TGTGCCACCAGCAGAGATGAGGGTCAGCCCCAGCATTTT.

This clone appeared a few times. The CDR3 bases are TGTGCCATCAGTAAAGGATGGGACAGCAACAATGAGCAGTTCTTC. This encodes CAISKGWDSNNEQFF. The chain employs TRBV10-3 and TRBJ2-1; TRBD1 matches 7 bases. The CDR3 is 15 amino acids. CDR1 ENHRY and CDR2 SYGVKD come from the germline V gene. J was trimmed by 5 bases and V by 5 bases; bases with no gene match: 9.

The chain employs TRBV6-5 and TRBJ2-7; tentatively, D is TRBD2 (5 bases). Germline V gene lookup returns CDR1 MNHEY and CDR2 SVGAGI. V dropped 0 bases and J dropped 2 bases, with 11 bases sitting between them. The CDR3 runs 15 residues. CDR3 amino acids: CASSYSSSAAYEQYF. For the CDR3, the DNA is TGTGCCAGCAGTTACTCGAGTAGCGCGGCCTACGAGCAGTACTTC.

V usage is TRBV4-3 and J usage is TRBJ1-1; the D is unclear. V was clipped by 0 bases and J by 0 bases, with 8 bases between them. Germline V lookup: CDR1 LGHNA, CDR2 YSLEER. The CDR3 runs to 15 residues. CDR3 loop: CASSQEAGMNTEAFF. The CDR3 DNA reads TGCGCCAGCAGCCAAGAGGCAGGCATGAACACTGAAGCTTTCTTT.

The chain joins TRBV6-5 to TRBJ1-6; 8 bases map to TRBD1. The germline CDR1 and CDR2 sequences are MNHEY and SVGAGI. There are 15 residues in the CDR3. J gave up 5 bases and V 1 base, and 1 base lay outside the gene matches. CDR3: CASSYWTGNNSPLHF. DNA for the CDR3: TGTGCCAGCAGTTACTGGACAGGGAATAATTCACCCCTCCACTTT.

The chain carries TRBV25-1 and TRBJ2-7; D uncertain. The CDR3 covers 12 residues. CDR1 MGHDK and CDR2 SYGVNS come from the germline V gene. Trimming removed 5 bases from V and 6 bases from J, with 11 bases in between. CDR3 DNA sequence: TGTGCCAGCAGTAACTCTGAGCGCGAGCAGTACTTC. It encodes CASSNSEREQYF.

The chain recombines TRBV19 with TRBJ1-6; 12 bases are a match to TRBD1. The J segment lost 10 bases and the V segment lost 4 bases, leaving 5 bases of the junction unmatched. Germline CDR1 reads LNHDA; CDR2 reads SQIVND (reference sequence). The CDR3 is made up of 15 amino acids. The CDR3 loop reads CASSRGQGAGSPLHF. The CDR3 DNA reads as TGTGCCAGTAGTAGGGGACAGGGGGCTGGCTCACCCCTCCACTTT.

The gene calls are TRBV19 and TRBJ1-1; D remains ambiguous. CDR3 length: 14 amino acids. Per the germline V gene, CDR1 is LNHDA and CDR2 is SQIVND (reference sequence). Trimming removed 6 bases from V and 3 bases from J, with 14 bases in between. The CDR3 nucleotides are TGTGCCAGTAGCCCAGGAGGTGGCCACACTGAAGCTTTCTTT. It yields the protein CASSPGGGHTEAFF.